This T cell receptor (beta chain) is from a study of cytomegalovirus exposure and HLA in healthy donors. Whole-study results and caveats: HLA alleles were associated with some 17,000 TCR beta sequences in a later analysis at 0.05 false discovery rate.

The CDR3 has 17 residues. The V gene's germline CDR1 is SGHRS and CDR2 YFSETQ. The V end lost 1 base, the J end lost 4 bases, and 19 bases lay between the germline ends. This clone was recorded a few times. Its antigen is as yet unknown. 60 Vbeta and 13 Jbeta primers were used in PCR. Libraries were prepared by immunoSEQ multiplex PCR; TCRdb keeps only in-frame clonotypes and omits some of them. The repertoire has fewer than 250,000 clones, 60% to 80% of them found once; the top ten carry roughly 2.1%. Sequencing used PBMCs. This rearrangement joins TRBV5-1 to TRBJ2-3; a weak D match, TRBD1 (5 bases). This receptor was obtained from a young woman in good health and CMV-seropositive. The CDR3 DNA follows: TGCGCCAGCAGCTTGATGCAGGGTAGTGCAAGAGCAGATACGCAGTATTTT. Translated, it gives CASSLMQGSARADTQYF.